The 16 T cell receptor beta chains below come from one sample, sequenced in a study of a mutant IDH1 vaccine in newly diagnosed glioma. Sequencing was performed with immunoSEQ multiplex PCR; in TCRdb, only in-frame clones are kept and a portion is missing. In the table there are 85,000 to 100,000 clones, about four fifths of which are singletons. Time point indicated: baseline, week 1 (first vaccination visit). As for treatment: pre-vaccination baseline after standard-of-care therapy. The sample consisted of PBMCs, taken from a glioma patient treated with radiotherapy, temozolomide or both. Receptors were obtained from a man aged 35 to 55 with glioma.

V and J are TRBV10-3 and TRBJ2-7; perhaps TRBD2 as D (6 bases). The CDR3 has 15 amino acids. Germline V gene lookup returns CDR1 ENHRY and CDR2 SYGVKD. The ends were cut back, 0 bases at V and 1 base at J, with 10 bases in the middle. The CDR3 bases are TGTGCCATCAGTGAGTCAACGGGGGTTTCCTACGAGCAGTACTTC. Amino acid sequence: CAISESTGVSYEQYF.

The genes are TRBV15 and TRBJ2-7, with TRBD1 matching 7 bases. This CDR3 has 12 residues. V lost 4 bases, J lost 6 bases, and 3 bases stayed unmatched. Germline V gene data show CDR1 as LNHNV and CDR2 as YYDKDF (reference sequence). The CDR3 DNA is TGTGCCACCAGCACAAGGGGGCCCGAGCAGTACTTC. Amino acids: CATSTRGPEQYF.

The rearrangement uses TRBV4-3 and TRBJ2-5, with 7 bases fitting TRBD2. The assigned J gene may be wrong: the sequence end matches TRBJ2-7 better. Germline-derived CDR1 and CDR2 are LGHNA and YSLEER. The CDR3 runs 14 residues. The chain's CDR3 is CASSHGLVFYEQYF. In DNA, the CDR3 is TGCGCCAGCAGCCACGGACTAGTTTTCTACGAGCAGTACTTC.

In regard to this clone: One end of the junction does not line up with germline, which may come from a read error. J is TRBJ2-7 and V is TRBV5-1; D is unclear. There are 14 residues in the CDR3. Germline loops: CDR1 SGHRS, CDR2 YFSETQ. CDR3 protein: CASNLNPYSYEQYF. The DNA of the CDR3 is TGCGCCAGCAACTTGAACCCTTATTCCTACGAGCAGTACTTC.

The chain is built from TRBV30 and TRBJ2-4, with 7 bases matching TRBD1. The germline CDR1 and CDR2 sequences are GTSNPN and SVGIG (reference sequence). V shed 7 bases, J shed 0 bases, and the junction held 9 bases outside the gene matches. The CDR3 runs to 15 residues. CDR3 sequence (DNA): TGTGCCTATCAGGACAGGCTTTTAGCCAAAAACATTCAGTACTTC. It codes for CAYQDRLLAKNIQYF.

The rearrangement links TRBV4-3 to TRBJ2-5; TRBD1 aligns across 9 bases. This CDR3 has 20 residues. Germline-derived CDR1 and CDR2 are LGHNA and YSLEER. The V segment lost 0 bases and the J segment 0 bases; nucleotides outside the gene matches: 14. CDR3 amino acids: CASSQDYGGSGTGYQETQYF. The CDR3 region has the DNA TGCGCCAGCAGCCAAGATTACGGAGGATCCGGGACAGGGTACCAAGAGACCCAGTACTTC.

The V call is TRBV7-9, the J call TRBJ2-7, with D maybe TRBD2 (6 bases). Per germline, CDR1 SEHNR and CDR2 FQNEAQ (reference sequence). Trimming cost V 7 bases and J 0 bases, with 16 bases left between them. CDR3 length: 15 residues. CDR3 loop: CASTSGLLRSYEQYF. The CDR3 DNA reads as TGTGCCAGCACCTCGGGACTCCTTCGCTCCTACGAGCAGTACTTC.

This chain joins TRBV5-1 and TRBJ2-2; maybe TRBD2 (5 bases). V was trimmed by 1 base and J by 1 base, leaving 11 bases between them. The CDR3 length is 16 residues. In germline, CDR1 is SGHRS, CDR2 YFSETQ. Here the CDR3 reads CASSLSPAVNTGELFF. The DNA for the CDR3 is TGCGCCAGCAGCTTGAGCCCAGCGGTGAACACCGGGGAGCTGTTTTTT.

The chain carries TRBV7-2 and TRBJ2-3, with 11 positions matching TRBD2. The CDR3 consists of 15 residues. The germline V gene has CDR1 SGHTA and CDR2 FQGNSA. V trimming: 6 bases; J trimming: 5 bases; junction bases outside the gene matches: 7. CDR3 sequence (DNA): TGTGCCAGCAGTCGTAGCGGGGGGGCCAAAGATACGCAGTATTTT. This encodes CASSRSGGAKDTQYF.

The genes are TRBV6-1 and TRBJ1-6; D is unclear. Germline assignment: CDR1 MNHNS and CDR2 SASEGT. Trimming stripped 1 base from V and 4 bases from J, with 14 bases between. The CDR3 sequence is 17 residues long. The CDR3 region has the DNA TGTGCCAGCAGTGAAGAAGGTGGAGGCAGGTATAATTCACCCCTCCACTTT. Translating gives CASSEEGGGRYNSPLHF.

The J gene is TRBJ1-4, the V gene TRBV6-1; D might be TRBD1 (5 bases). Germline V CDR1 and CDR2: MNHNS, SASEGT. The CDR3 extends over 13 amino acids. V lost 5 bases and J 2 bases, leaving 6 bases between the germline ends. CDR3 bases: TGTGCCAGCAGTAGGGGTACTAATGAAAAACTGTTTTTT. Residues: CASSRGTNEKLFF.

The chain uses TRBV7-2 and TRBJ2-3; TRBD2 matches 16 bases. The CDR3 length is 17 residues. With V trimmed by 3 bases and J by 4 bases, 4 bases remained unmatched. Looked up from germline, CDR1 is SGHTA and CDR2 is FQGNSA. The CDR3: CASSLGLAGGRADTQYF. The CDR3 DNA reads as TGTGCCAGCAGCTTGGGACTAGCGGGGGGGCGTGCAGATACGCAGTATTTT.

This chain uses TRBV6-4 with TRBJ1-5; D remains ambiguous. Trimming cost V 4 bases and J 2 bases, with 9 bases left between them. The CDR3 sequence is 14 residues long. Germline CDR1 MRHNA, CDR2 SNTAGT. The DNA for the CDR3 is TGTGCCAGCAGTGTTGTCCCGGGCAATCAGCCCCAGCATTTT. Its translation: CASSVVPGNQPQHF.

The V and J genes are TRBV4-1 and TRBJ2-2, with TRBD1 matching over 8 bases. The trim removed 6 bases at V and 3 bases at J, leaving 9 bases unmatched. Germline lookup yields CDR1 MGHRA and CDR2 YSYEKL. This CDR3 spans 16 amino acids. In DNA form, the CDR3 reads TGCGCCAGCAGTAAGACCCCGGGACAGGACACCGGGGAGCTGTTTTTT. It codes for CASSKTPGQDTGELFF.

CDR3 in amino acids: CASSGGTAQGLNQPQHF. CDR3 DNA sequence: TGTGCCAGCAGTGGCGGGACGGCACAGGGTCTCAATCAGCCCCAGCATTTT. The rearrangement uses TRBV28 and TRBJ1-5; tentative D call: TRBD1 (6 bases). From germline, CDR1 is MDHEN and CDR2 SYDVKM. The CDR3 runs to 17 residues. Trimming pared 5 bases from V and 3 bases from J, leaving 20 bases between.

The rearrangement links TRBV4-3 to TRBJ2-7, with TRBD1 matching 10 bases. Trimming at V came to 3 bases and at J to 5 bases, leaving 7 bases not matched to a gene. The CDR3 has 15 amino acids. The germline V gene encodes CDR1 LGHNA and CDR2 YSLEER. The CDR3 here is CASSQEIGTGDEQYF. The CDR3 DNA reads TGCGCCAGCAGCCAGGAAATTGGGACAGGGGACGAGCAGTACTTC.